The rows below give T cell receptor beta chains drawn from one sample of a study of beta chain features in type 1 diabetes. The table came from immunoSEQ multiplex PCR; TCRdb's copy has only in-frame clones and leaves some out. The sample gives approximately 330,000 clones, approximately 9.9% of which show up once; more than 0.015% is in the top ten. The source material was naive CD4+ T cells from blood. These receptors were collected from a woman aged 30 to 39 in good health. CDR3s include the opening cysteine and the closing phenylalanine or tryptophan. A D gene is named only where the DNA matches it firmly. Not all rows give a size; the values are once, few, many and, for expanded clones, a class.

V	J	size	D	DNA	CDR3
TRBV5-1	TRBJ1-1	few	NA	TGCGCCAGCAGGGGCCAGGAAAACACTGAAGCTTTCTTT	CASRGQENTEAFF
TRBV5-1	TRBJ2-5	few	TRBD2	TGCGCCAGCAGCATAAACGGACTAGACCAAGAGACCCAGTACTTC	CASSINGLDQETQYF
TRBV9	TRBJ2-5	few	TRBD2	TGTGCCAGCAGCGTTTCCGGAACTAGCGGTCAAGAGACCCAGTACTTC	CASSVSGTSGQETQYF
TRBV2	TRBJ2-2	NA	TRBD2	TGTGCCGGTTGGACTAGCGGGAGTCGCACCGGGGAGCTGTTTTTT	CAGWTSGSRTGELFF
TRBV1	TRBJ2-2	NA	NA	TGCACCAGCAGCCAAGATCTATCGCTAGCGGGAGGCCCAGGGGCCGGGGAGCTGTTTTTT	CTSSQDLSLAGGPGAGELFF
TRBV19	TRBJ2-4	NA	TRBD2	TGTGCCAGTAGTACCCCCGGGCGGGAGTTAAGCATTCAGTACTTC	CASSTPGRELSIQYF
TRBV6-1	TRBJ2-3	NA	TRBD1	TGTGCCAGCAGCTCACAGGGGGCATCCCTAGATACGCAGTATTTT	CASSSQGASLDTQYF
TRBV7-8	TRBJ1-3	NA	NA	TGTGCCAGCAGCTTGGACAGCGCCTCTGGAAACACCATATATTTT	CASSLDSASGNTIYF
TRBV28	TRBJ1-2	NA	NA	TGTGCCAGCAGTTCAGGCTATGGCTACACCTTC	CASSSGYGYTF
TRBV29-1	TRBJ1-3	few	NA	TGCAGCGTTGTACCCTCCCGGGGCACCATATATTTT	CSVVPSRGTIYF
TRBV7-9	TRBJ2-7	NA	TRBD1	TGTGCCAGTCGGCCCGGGACAGGGACCTACGAGCAGTACTTC	CASRPGTGTYEQYF
TRBV7-9	TRBJ2-1	few	NA	TGTGCCAGCAGCCGTCAAGGGGGGGTTGGCAATGAGCAGTTCTTC	CASSRQGGVGNEQFF
TRBV21-1	TRBJ2-1	NA	NA	TGTGCCAGCAGCGCGCTAGGACAGGGGGCTCAAAATGAGCAGTTCTTC	CASSALGQGAQNEQFF
TRBV9	TRBJ1-2	NA	TRBD1	TGTGCCAGCAGCGCTCCGGACAGGGGAAACTATGGCTACACCTTC	CASSAPDRGNYGYTF
TRBV29-1	TRBJ2-5	few	NA	TGCAGCGTTGGAAGGGATAGGGGAGAGACCCAGTACTTC	CSVGRDRGETQYF
TRBV13	TRBJ2-1	NA	TRBD2	TGTGCCAGCAGGGGCCAAGGGACTAGCGGGGCTAGCTCCTACAATGAGCAGTTCTTC	CASRGQGTSGASSYNEQFF
TRBV18	TRBJ2-5	NA	TRBD2	TGTGCCAGCTCACCTCGACTAGCGGGAGAAGAGACCCAGTACTTC	CASSPRLAGEETQYF